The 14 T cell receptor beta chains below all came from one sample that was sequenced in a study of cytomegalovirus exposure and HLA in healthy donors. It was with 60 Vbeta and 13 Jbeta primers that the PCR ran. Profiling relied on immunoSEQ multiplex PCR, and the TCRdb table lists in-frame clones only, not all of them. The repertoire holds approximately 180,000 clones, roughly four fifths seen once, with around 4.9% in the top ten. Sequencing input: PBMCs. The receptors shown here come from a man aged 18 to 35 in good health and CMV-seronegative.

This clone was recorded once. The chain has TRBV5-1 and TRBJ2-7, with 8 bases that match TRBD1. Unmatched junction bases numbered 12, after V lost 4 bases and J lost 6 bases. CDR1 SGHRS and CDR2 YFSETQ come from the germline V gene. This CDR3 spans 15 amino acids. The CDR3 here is CASSTGQGDIGEQYF. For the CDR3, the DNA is TGCGCCAGCAGCACCGGACAGGGTGATATCGGCGAGCAGTACTTC.

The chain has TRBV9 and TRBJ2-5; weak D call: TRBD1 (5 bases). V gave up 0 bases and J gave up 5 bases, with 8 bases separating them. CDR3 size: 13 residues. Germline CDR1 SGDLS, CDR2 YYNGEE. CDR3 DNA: TGTGCCAGCAGCGTAGGGACACTGGAGACCCAGTACTTC. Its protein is CASSVGTLETQYF.

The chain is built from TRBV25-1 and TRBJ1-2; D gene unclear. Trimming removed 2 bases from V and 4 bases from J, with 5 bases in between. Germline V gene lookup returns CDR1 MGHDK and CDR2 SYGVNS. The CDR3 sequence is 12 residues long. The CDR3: CASSESRYGYTF. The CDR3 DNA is TGTGCCAGCAGTGAAAGCCGCTATGGCTACACCTTC.

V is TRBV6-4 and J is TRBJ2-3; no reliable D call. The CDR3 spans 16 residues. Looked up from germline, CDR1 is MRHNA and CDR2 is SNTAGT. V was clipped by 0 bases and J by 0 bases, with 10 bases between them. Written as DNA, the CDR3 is TGTGCCAGCAGTGACTCTGCGACATACAGCACAGATACGCAGTATTTT. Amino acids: CASSDSATYSTDTQYF.

The CDR3 here is CASSWPKTGFNTGELFF. CDR3 bases: TGTGCCAGCAGCTGGCCCAAGACAGGATTTAACACCGGGGAGCTGTTTTTT. The chain is built from TRBV5-6 and TRBJ2-2, with D tentatively TRBD1 (6 bases). Germline lookup yields CDR1 SGHDT and CDR2 YYEEEE. This CDR3 is 17 amino acids long. V lost 3 bases, J lost 2 bases, and 17 bases lay in between.

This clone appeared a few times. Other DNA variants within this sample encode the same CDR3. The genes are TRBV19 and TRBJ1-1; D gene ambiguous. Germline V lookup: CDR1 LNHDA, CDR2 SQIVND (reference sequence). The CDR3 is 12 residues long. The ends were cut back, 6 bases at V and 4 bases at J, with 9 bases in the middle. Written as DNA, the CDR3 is TGTGCCAGTAGCATTCGGGGCACTGAAGCTTTCTTT. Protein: CASSIRGTEAFF.

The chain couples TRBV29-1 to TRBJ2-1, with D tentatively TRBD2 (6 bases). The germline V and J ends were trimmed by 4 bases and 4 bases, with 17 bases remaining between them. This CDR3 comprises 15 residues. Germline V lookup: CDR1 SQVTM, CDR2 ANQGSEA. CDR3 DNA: TGCAGCGTTGCTAAATCTTGGGACTTATACAATGAGCAGTTCTTC. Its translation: CSVAKSWDLYNEQFF.

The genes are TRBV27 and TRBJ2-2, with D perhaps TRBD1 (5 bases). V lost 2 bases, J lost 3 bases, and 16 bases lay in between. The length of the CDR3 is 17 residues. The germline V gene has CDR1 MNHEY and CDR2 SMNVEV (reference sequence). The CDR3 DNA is TGTGCCAGCAGTTTAGTGTGGGGCCGTTCCCACACCGGGGAGCTGTTTTTT. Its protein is CASSLVWGRSHTGELFF.

The CDR3, as DNA: TGTGCCAGCAGCTTCTACAGGGGCCCAGATACGCAGTATTTT. Its protein is CASSFYRGPDTQYF. The chain couples TRBV5-6 to TRBJ2-3; TRBD1 matches at 7 bases. CDR3 length equals 14 residues. The germline V gene has CDR1 SGHDT and CDR2 YYEEEE. Losses at the gene ends were 2 bases for V and 4 bases for J; bases not matched to a gene: 4.

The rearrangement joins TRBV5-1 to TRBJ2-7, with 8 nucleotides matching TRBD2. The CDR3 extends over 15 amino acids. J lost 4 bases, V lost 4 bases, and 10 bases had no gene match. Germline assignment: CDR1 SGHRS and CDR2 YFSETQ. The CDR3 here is CASSHSGGTFYEQYF. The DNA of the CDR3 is TGCGCCAGCAGCCACTCGGGGGGGACTTTTTACGAGCAGTACTTC.

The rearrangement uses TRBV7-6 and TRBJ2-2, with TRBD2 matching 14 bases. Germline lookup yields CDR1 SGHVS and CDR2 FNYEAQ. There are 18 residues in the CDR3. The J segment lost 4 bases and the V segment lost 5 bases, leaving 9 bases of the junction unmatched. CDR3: CASSDGLAGGTLTGELFF. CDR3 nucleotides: TGTGCCAGCAGCGACGGACTAGCGGGGGGCACCCTCACCGGGGAGCTGTTTTTT.

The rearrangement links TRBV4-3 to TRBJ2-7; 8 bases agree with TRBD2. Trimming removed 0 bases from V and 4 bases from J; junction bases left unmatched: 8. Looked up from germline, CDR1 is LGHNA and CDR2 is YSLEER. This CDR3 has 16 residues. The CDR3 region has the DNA TGCGCCAGCAGCCAAGATCGGAGCGGGAGAACTTACGAGCAGTACTTC. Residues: CASSQDRSGRTYEQYF.

The CDR3 is CASSHFGDRGSVTQHF. For the CDR3, the DNA is TGCGCCAGCAGCCACTTCGGGGACAGGGGTTCGGTGACCCAGCATTTT. This chain connects TRBV4-1 to TRBJ1-5, with TRBD1 matching 10 bases. Losses at the gene ends were 3 bases for V and 11 bases for J; bases not matched to a gene: 13. Looked up from germline, CDR1 is MGHRA and CDR2 is YSYEKL. The CDR3 contains 16 residues.

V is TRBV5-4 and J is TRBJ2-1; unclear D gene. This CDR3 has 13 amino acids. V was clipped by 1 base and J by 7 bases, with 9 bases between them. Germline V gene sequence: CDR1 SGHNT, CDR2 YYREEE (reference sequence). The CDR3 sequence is CASSLPGRNEQFF. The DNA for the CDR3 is TGTGCCAGCAGCTTGCCAGGTCGGAATGAGCAGTTCTTC.